This T cell receptor (beta chain) was sequenced for a study of blood T cells in healthy people across ages. Comment on this clonotype: The antigen is not known. A single base separates this from a much larger clone, so it may be a read error.

Study-wide results and caveats: Naive and antigen-experienced cells were not separated, limiting conclusive comparison.

Together with a sample-barcoded 5' primer, a J-beta primer mix was included in a second PCR lasting roughly 6 to 12 cycles. Each CDR3 protein is one row after TCRdb ran MiXCR on the 5' RACE reads. The data hold some 670,000 distinct CDR3 sequences, with roughly half observed a single time. Donor samples were obtained from healthy Caucasian individuals from Russia, aged 6 to 90. The CDR3 spans 15 residues. The V gene's germline CDR1 is SGHRS and CDR2 YFSETQ. The sample comprised blood. The receptor was isolated from a woman at least 80 years old in good health. The chain links TRBV5-1 to TRBJ2-3; the D gene is possibly TRBD1 (5 bases). The CDR3 spells CASNLVRAGSDTQYF. The CDR3 DNA is TGCGCCAGCAACTTGGTTCGCGCAGGGTCCGATACGCAGTATTTT.